This T cell receptor (beta chain) emerged from a study of blood T cell repertoires in COVID-19. As for the study in general: COVID-19 samples collected from the United States, Italy and Spain covered acute and convalescent phases. In each case, the material was cDNA or gDNA derived from T cells, B-cell-depleted T cells, or PBMCs.

The germline gives CDR1 SGHVS, CDR2 FQNEAQ. The CDR3 has 16 residues. The V and J ends lost 4 bases and 3 bases, in that order; junction bases with no gene match: 9. In this sample, this clone turned up a few times. Authors' methods: For nucleated cells, counts were estimated from reference gene primer amplification. Using immunoSEQ multiplex PCR, the repertoire was profiled, and TCRdb retains in-frame clones only, with some absent. That table furnishes V, J and clone size, whereas the DNA furnished D and trimming. The table includes about 340,000 clones, around 80% detected once. The chain carries TRBV7-8 and TRBJ2-3, with 8 nucleotides matching TRBD1. The origin of this receptor is a man under 40 with active or convalescent COVID-19. Sequenced: peripheral blood. CDR3 sequence: CASSSDRVRSTDTQYF. DNA of the CDR3: TGTGCCAGCAGCTCGGACAGGGTGAGGTCAACAGATACGCAGTATTTT.